The 20 T cell receptor beta chains presented below share a single source sample, sequenced in a study of fetal regulatory T cell absence and autoimmunity. Assay: immunoSEQ multiplex PCR; the TCRdb copy retains only in-frame clones and omits some. Of about 50,000 clones in the sample, approximately 83% were seen once. Sequenced: cord blood. These receptor sequences come from a newborn boy with IPEX syndrome.

This chain joins TRBV27 and TRBJ2-3; tentative D call: TRBD1 (6 bases). The germline CDR1 and CDR2 sequences are MNHEY and SMNVEV (reference sequence). The CDR3 is 14 amino acids. The ends were cut back, 5 bases at V and 6 bases at J, with 15 bases in the middle. CDR3 DNA sequence: TGTGCCAGCAGTGGGGACACGGCAGGGGATACGCAGTATTTT. This codes for CASSGDTAGDTQYF.

The chain carries TRBV11-2 and TRBJ2-5; TRBD1 agrees at 10 bases. Germline loops: CDR1 SGHAT, CDR2 FQNNGV. This CDR3 region has 18 residues. V was clipped by 1 base and J by 5 bases; unmatched bases: 13. This chain's CDR3 is CASSLVVGQGLLRETQYF. CDR3 nucleotide sequence: TGTGCCAGCAGCTTAGTAGTGGGACAGGGGCTCCTTCGGGAGACCCAGTACTTC.

The V call is TRBV27, the J call TRBJ2-1, with 8 bases matching TRBD2. Germline CDR1 is MNHEY and CDR2 is SMNVEV (reference sequence). There are 20 residues in the CDR3. The ends lost 1 base at V and 10 bases at J; junction bases unmatched: 24. Here the CDR3 DNA reads TGTGCCAGCAGTTTATGGGGAGGGGTAACGGCGGGAGGCCCCGCAATAGAGCAGTTCTTC. Its protein is CASSLWGGVTAGGPAIEQFF.

This clone was counted a single time. V and J are TRBV29-1 and TRBJ2-7; 10 nucleotides match TRBD2. This CDR3 comprises 13 residues. CDR1 is SQVTM, CDR2 ANQGSEA, per germline. DNA for the CDR3: TGCACCCATGAGGTTAGCGGGAGGTACGAGCAGTACTTC. This gives the protein CTHEVSGRYEQYF.

This clone has only a few counts. The chain combines TRBV6-6 with TRBJ1-2; D is unresolved. Trimming shortened V by 1 base and J by 6 bases, and 0 bases separated the two germline ends. Germline values: CDR1 MNHNY, CDR2 SVGAGI (reference sequence). The CDR3 loop spans 10 amino acids. Here the CDR3 reads CASSYYGYTF. Here the CDR3 DNA reads TGTGCCAGCAGTTACTATGGCTACACCTTC.

This chain connects TRBV29-1 to TRBJ2-3, with 10 bases that match TRBD2. With 1 base clipped from V and 0 bases from J, the junction kept 19 bases outside the gene matches. In germline, CDR1 is SQVTM, CDR2 ANQGSEA. The CDR3 loop spans 21 amino acids. This chain's CDR3 is CSVEASGRAGGNRESTDTQYF. The CDR3, as DNA: TGCAGCGTTGAAGCCAGCGGGAGGGCTGGGGGTAATCGAGAAAGCACAGATACGCAGTATTTT.

This chain uses TRBV9 with TRBJ2-7, with D perhaps matching TRBD2 (6 bases). Germline V gene data show CDR1 as SGDLS and CDR2 as YYNGEE. The CDR3 has 13 residues. Trimming cost V 4 bases and J 7 bases, with 15 bases left between them. The CDR3 protein is CASSYGTAGEQYF. DNA for the CDR3: TGTGCCAGCAGCTACGGGACCGCGGGGGAGCAGTACTTC.

J is TRBJ1-1 and V is TRBV29-1; D unresolved. Trimming took 4 bases from V and 4 from J, leaving 10 bases between them. CDR3 size: 12 residues. Germline V gene sequence: CDR1 SQVTM, CDR2 ANQGSEA. Here the CDR3 reads CSVATRSTEAFF. DNA of the CDR3: TGCAGCGTTGCCACTCGGTCCACTGAAGCTTTCTTT.

This clone was picked up a small number of times. The chain has TRBV5-4 and TRBJ2-1, with 10 bases fitting TRBD2. The V and J ends lost 1 base and 8 bases, in that order; junction bases with no gene match: 3. Germline-derived CDR1 and CDR2 are SGHNT and YYREEE (reference sequence). The CDR3 extends over 14 amino acids. In DNA, the CDR3 is TGTGCCAGCAGCTTGAGCGGGAGGGAGCATGAGCAGTTCTTC. It specifies CASSLSGREHEQFF.

The V gene is TRBV5-8, the J gene TRBJ2-1, with D tentatively TRBD2 (6 bases). Germline V gene lookup returns CDR1 SGHTS and CDR2 YDEGEE. Trimming took off 1 base at V and 7 bases at J, with 12 bases between the two ends. The CDR3 is 14 residues long. The CDR3 sequence is CASSLRLVQNEQFF. The CDR3 DNA follows: TGTGCCAGCAGCTTGAGACTAGTTCAAAATGAGCAGTTCTTC.

The gene calls are TRBV4-3 and TRBJ2-7, with D perhaps matching TRBD1 or TRBD2 (5 bases each). The CDR3 is 17 amino acids. Germline V lookup: CDR1 LGHNA, CDR2 YSLEER. Trimming stripped 0 bases from V and 1 base from J, with 16 bases between. The CDR3 here is CASSQDGTPKGSYEQYF. The DNA of the CDR3 is TGCGCCAGCAGCCAAGATGGGACCCCCAAAGGGTCCTACGAGCAGTACTTC.

This clone appeared a few times. The rearrangement uses TRBV6-5 and TRBJ1-5; D is unresolved. The V end lost 0 bases, the J end lost 4 bases, and 4 bases lay between the germline ends. The CDR3 covers 13 residues. Germline values: CDR1 MNHEY, CDR2 SVGAGI. The CDR3 protein is CASSYSRNQPQHF. The CDR3 DNA is TGTGCCAGCAGTTACTCGAGGAATCAGCCCCAGCATTTT.

The chain links TRBV7-2 to TRBJ2-7; no reliable D call. Germline CDR1 reads SGHTA; CDR2 reads FQGNSA. V was trimmed by 2 bases and J by 5 bases, leaving 4 bases between them. CDR3 size: 11 residues. The CDR3 sequence: CASSLLDEQYF. CDR3 DNA sequence: TGTGCCAGCAGCTTACTAGACGAGCAGTACTTC. The full variable domain, rest sourced from reference TRBV7-2 and TRBJ2-7, is GAGVSQSPSNKVTEKGKDVELRCDPISGHTALYWYRQSLGQGLEFLIYFQGNSAPDKSGLPSDRFSAERTGGSVSTLTIQRTQQEDSAVYLCASSLLDEQYFGPGTRLTVT.

The chain combines TRBV4-3 with TRBJ1-1; the match to TRBD1 covers 8 bases. Trimming at V came to 1 base and at J to 6 bases, leaving 7 bases not matched to a gene. Germline V gene lookup returns CDR1 LGHNA and CDR2 YSLEER. The CDR3 has 15 residues. The CDR3 coding sequence is TGCGCCAGCAGCCAAGCTCGACAGGGGTGGGCTGAAGCTTTCTTT. It codes for CASSQARQGWAEAFF.

V gene TRBV29-1 combines with J gene TRBJ2-7; D not resolved. Germline V lookup: CDR1 SQVTM, CDR2 ANQGSEA. Between the trimmed V and J ends, which lost 0 bases and 3 bases, there was a span of 15 bases. CDR3 length equals 15 residues. The CDR3 sequence is CSVEDDRAAHYEQYF. The CDR3 DNA is TGCAGCGTTGAAGATGATCGGGCAGCTCACTACGAGCAGTACTTC.

CDR3 residues: CASSQNTGSYEQYF. Here the CDR3 DNA reads TGCGCCAGCAGCCAAAACACCGGTTCCTACGAGCAGTACTTC. This chain links TRBV4-3 with TRBJ2-7; D is uncertain. The CDR3 has 14 amino acids. Per germline, CDR1 LGHNA and CDR2 YSLEER. V was cut by 2 bases and J by 1 base, with 9 bases left in between.

The chain is built from TRBV11-3 and TRBJ2-1; tentatively, D is TRBD1 or TRBD2 (6 bases each). V shed 5 bases and J shed 1 base, with 15 bases lying between them. Germline CDR1 SGHNT, CDR2 YENEEA. CDR3 length equals 16 residues. In DNA form, the CDR3 reads TGTGCCAGCAGCCTTAGAGGGGGAGGTTCCTACAATGAGCAGTTCTTC. It translates to CASSLRGGGSYNEQFF.

This clone was observed once. The chain recombines TRBV2 with TRBJ1-2; 9 nucleotides line up with TRBD1. This CDR3 region has 17 residues. V lost 5 bases to trimming and J lost 4 bases; unmatched junction nucleotides: 14. Germline V lookup: CDR1 SNHLY, CDR2 FYNNEI. The CDR3 loop is CASSKDRGSLYGYGYTF. CDR3 coding DNA: TGTGCCAGCAGTAAGGACAGGGGATCCCTTTATGGCTATGGCTACACCTTC.

J is TRBJ2-7 and V is TRBV4-3; D might be TRBD1 (6 bases). The CDR3 is 15 residues long. Trimming shortened V by 2 bases and J by 2 bases, and 13 bases separated the two germline ends. Germline CDR1 LGHNA, CDR2 YSLEER. The CDR3 region is CASSQFRQVPYEQYF. DNA of the CDR3: TGCGCCAGCAGCCAATTCCGACAGGTACCCTACGAGCAGTACTTC.

CDR3 residues: CASSTGFQETQYF. CDR3 nucleotide sequence: TGTGCCAGCAGCACAGGGTTCCAAGAGACCCAGTACTTC. This chain joins TRBV11-2 and TRBJ2-5, with D perhaps TRBD1 (6 bases). The V end lost 5 bases, the J end lost 1 base, and 8 bases lay between the germline ends. This CDR3 spans 13 amino acids. CDR1 is SGHAT, CDR2 FQNNGV, per germline.